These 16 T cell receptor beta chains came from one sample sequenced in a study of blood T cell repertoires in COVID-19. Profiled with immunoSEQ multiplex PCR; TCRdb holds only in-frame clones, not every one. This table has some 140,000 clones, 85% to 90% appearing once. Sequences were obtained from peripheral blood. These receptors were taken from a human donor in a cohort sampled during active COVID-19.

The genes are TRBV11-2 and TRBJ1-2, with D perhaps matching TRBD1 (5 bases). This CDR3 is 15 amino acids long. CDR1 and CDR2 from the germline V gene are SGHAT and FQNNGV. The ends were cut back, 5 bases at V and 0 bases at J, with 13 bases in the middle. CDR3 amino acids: CASSINLGANYGYTF. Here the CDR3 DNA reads TGTGCCAGCAGCATTAATTTAGGGGCTAACTATGGCTACACCTTC.

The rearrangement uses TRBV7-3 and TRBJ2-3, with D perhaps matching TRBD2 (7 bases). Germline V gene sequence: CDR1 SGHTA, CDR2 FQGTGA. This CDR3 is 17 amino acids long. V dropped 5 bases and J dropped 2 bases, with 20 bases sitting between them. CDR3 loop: CASSPLPQGGVTDTQYF. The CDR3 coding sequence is TGTGCCAGCAGCCCTCTTCCTCAAGGGGGGGTCACAGATACGCAGTATTTT. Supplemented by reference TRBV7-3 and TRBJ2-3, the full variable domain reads GAGVSQTPSNKVTEKGKYVELRCDPISGHTALYWYRQSLGQGPEFLIYFQGTGAADDSGLPNDRFFAVRPEGSVSTLKIQRTERGDSAVYLCASSPLPQGGVTDTQYFGPGTRLTVL.

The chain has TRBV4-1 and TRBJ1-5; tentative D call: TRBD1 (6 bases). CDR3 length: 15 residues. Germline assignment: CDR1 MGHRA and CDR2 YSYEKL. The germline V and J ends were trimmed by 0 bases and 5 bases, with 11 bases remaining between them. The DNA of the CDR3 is TGCGCCAGCAGCCAAGACGGTAGGGGGTATCAGCCCCAGCATTTT. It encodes CASSQDGRGYQPQHF.

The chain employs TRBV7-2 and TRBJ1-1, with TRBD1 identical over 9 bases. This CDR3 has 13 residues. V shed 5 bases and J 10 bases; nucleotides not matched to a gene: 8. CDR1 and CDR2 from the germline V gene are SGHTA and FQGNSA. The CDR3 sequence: CASSVDRGAGAFF. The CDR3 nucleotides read TGTGCCAGCAGCGTGGACAGGGGCGCGGGAGCTTTCTTT.

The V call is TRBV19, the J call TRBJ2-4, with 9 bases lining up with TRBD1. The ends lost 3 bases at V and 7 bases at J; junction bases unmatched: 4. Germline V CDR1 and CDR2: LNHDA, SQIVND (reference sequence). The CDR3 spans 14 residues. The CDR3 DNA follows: TGTGCCAGTAGTATCGGACAGGGGAGGAACATTCAGTACTTC. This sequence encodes CASSIGQGRNIQYF.

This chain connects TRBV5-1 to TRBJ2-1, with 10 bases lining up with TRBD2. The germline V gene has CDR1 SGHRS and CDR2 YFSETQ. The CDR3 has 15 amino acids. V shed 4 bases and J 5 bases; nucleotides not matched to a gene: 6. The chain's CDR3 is CASSITSGVNNEQFF. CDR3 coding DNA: TGCGCCAGCAGCATAACTAGCGGGGTAAACAATGAGCAGTTCTTC.

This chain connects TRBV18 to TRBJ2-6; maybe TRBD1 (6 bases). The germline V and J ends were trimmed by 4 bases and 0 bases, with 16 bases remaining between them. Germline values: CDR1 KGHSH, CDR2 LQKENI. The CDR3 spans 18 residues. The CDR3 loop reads CASSLLRQADSGANVLTF. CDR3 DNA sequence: TGTGCCAGCTCACTACTACGACAGGCTGACTCTGGGGCCAACGTCCTGACTTTC.

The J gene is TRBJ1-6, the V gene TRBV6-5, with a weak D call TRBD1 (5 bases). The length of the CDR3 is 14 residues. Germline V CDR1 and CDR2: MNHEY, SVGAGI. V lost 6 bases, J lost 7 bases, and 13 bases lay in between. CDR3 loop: CASRLGGHNSPLHF. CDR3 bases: TGTGCCAGCAGATTGGGGGGTCACAATTCACCCCTCCACTTT.

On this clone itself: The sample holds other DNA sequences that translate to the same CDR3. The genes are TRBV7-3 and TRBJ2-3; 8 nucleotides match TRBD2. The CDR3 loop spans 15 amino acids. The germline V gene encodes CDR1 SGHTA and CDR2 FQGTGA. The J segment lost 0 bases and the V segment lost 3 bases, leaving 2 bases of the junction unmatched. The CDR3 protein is CASSLAGGSTDTQYF. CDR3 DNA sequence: TGTGCCAGCAGCTTGGCGGGGGGCAGCACAGATACGCAGTATTTT.

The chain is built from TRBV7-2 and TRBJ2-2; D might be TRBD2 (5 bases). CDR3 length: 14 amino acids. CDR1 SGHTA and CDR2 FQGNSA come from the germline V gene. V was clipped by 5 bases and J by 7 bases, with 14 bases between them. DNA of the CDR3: TGTGCCAGCAGCCTGATGAGGGTCGACGGGGAGCTGTTTTTT. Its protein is CASSLMRVDGELFF. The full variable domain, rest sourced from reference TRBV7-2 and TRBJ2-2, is GAGVSQSPSNKVTEKGKDVELRCDPISGHTALYWYRQSLGQGLEFLIYFQGNSAPDKSGLPSDRFSAERTGGSVSTLTIQRTQQEDSAVYLCASSLMRVDGELFFGEGSRLTVL.

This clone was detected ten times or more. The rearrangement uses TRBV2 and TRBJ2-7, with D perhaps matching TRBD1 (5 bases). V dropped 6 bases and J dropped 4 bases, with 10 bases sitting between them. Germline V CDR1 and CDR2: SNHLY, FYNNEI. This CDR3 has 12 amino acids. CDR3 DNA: TGTGCCAGCAGCCCAGGGAAATACGAGCAGTACGTC. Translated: CASSPGKYEQYV.

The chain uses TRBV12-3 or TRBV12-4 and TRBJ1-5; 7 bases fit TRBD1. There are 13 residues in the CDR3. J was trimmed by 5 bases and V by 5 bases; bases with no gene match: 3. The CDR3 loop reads CASSRQGYQPQHF. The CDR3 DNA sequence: TGTGCCAGCAGTAGACAGGGCTATCAGCCCCAGCATTTT.

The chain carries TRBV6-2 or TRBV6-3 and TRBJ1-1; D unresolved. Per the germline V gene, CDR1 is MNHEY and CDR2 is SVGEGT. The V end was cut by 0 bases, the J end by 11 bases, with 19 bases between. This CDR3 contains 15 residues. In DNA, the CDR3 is TGTGCCAGCAGTTACTCGACCCGGGCGGACTCTTATGCTTTCTTT. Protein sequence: CASSYSTRADSYAFF.

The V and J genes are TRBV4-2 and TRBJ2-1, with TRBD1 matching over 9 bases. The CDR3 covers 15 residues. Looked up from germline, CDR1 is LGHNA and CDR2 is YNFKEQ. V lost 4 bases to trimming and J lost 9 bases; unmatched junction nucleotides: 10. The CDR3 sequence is CASSPHPTGGGEQFF. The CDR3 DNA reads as TGTGCCAGCAGCCCCCACCCTACAGGGGGCGGTGAGCAGTTCTTC.

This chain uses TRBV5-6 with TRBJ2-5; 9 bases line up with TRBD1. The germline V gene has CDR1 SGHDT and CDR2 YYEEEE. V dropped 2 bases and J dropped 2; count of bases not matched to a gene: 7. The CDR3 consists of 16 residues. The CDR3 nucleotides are TGTGCCAGCAGCTTCCCCGGGACAGGGACGCAAGAGACCCAGTACTTC. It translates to CASSFPGTGTQETQYF.

DNA of the CDR3: TGTGCCAGCAGCCCGAGGGGGACAAGGGAAGGGGAGCAGTTCTTC. Protein sequence: CASSPRGTREGEQFF. The chain combines TRBV5-5 with TRBJ2-1, with D possibly being TRBD1 (6 bases). The V and J ends lost 4 bases and 10 bases respectively, with 21 bases between them. The CDR3 is made up of 15 amino acids. CDR1 is SGHKS, CDR2 YYEKEE, per germline (reference sequence).